This is a list of T cell receptor beta chains from one sample in a study of neurological immune-mediated disorders. MiXCR, applied by TCRdb to the 5' RACE reads, yields one record per CDR3 protein. The table shows 54,000 or so distinct CDR3 sequences, with 3% to 4% occurring only once. The material sequenced was PBMCs. Every receptor here comes from a woman in her 30s with multiple sclerosis. CDR3s leave out the opening cysteine and the closing phenylalanine or tryptophan. The listing skips clone size in some rows; elsewhere it reads once, few, many or a size class.

size	J	V	CDR3
many	TRBJ2-1	TRBV5-1	ASSWGPGRTSKEEQF
many	TRBJ1-1	TRBV3-1	ASSQAGGRITEAF
few	TRBJ2-2	TRBV7-2	ASSPRTGELF
many	TRBJ2-6	TRBV2	ASSMTGAGANVLT
many	TRBJ2-2	TRBV12-3/TRBV12-4	ASSFQQTTGTGELF
NA	TRBJ1-1	TRBV15	ATSRYIKNTEAF
many	TRBJ1-3	TRBV7-2	ASTAGGRANTIY
many	TRBJ1-1	TRBV29-1	SGRTGVPEAF
many	TRBJ1-6	TRBV5-5	ASSLEDRASSPLH
many	TRBJ1-1	TRBV20-1	SARDDNQWTEAF
few	TRBJ1-5	TRBV19	ASSNTFRDQPQH
many	TRBJ1-3	TRBV6-1	ASSDQHVVGNTIY
NA	TRBJ1-5	TRBV2	ASGGSPDQPQN
many	TRBJ2-3	TRBV4-1	ASSQFAGVAQY
many	TRBJ2-5	TRBV3-1	ASSQDLTETQY
NA	TRBJ1-1	TRBV30	AWSVALKAF
NA	TRBJ2-3	TRBV5-1	ASRTGTSGSYKDTQY
NA	TRBJ1-1	TRBV18	ASSPNKGGFAF
many	TRBJ1-5	TRBV20-1	SAGLGFSNQPQN
many	TRBJ2-3	TRBV5-1	ATSPTSGAPGTQY
many	TRBJ2-1	TRBV5-1	ASSLVRTGRGNEQF
many	TRBJ2-7	TRBV28	ASSPPGSAYEQY
many	TRBJ2-3	TRBV29-1	SVYQRRASSDTQY
many	TRBJ1-5	TRBV20-1	SASQGNSNQPQH
many	TRBJ2-7	TRBV27	ASSLSPSAGAYEQY
many	TRBJ1-1	TRBV5-1	ASSSGGRQKGEAF
many	TRBJ2-3	TRBV28	ASSYTDTQY
many	TRBJ2-7	TRBV5-1	ASSRRDRVSEQY
many	TRBJ1-1	TRBV5-1	ASSLTQGAAEAF
many	TRBJ1-1	TRBV20-1	SARRNMNTEAF
NA	TRBJ2-2	TRBV18	ASSRRVENTGELF
many	TRBJ2-7	TRBV20-1	SAAGHENYEQY
many	TRBJ2-3	TRBV27	ASKAGAGTDTQY
many	TRBJ2-7	TRBV7-2	ASSTAGREQY
many	TRBJ2-7	TRBV10-3	AISATRGQGDSYEQY
many	TRBJ2-1	TRBV15	ATSRDSSGGVVNEQF
many	TRBJ2-7	TRBV7-3	ASSMGPMGEQY
many	TRBJ2-7	TRBV15	ATSSRRGADSYEQY
few	TRBJ1-5	TRBV7-9	ASSRSGDQPQN
many	TRBJ2-3	TRBV11-2	ASSSSGGAVDTQY
many	TRBJ2-7	TRBV20-1	SATSGRAYEQY
NA	TRBJ1-4	TRBV28	ASSPTRGKLF
few	TRBJ1-5	TRBV7-2	ASSPWGALGQPQN
many	TRBJ2-7	TRBV28	ASSLGVSVNEQY
many	TRBJ2-3	TRBV29-1	SVVRSGAPSDTQY
NA	TRBJ2-6	TRBV20-1	SASNRRSGAKVLT
many	TRBJ2-1	TRBV20-1	SASGLAGKYNEQF
NA	TRBJ1-1	TRBV5-1	ASSLVGQSMNTEAF
many	TRBJ2-1	TRBV7-3	ASSLRGAVDEQF
many	TRBJ2-2	TRBV6-6	ASSYGGTGRTGELF
few	TRBJ1-5	TRBV7-8	ASSSDSTPGRPQH
NA	TRBJ1-2	TRBV7-2	ASSLEWQEYT
many	TRBJ2-3	TRBV5-6	ASSPENTDTQY
NA	TRBJ1-2	TRBV10-3	AISARGAVNYGYT